Presented here are 29 T cell receptor beta chains from one specimen sequenced in a study of monozygotic twins with cystic fibrosis. Method: immunoSEQ multiplex PCR; TCRdb's copy keeps in-frame clones and lacks some. The repertoire holds 30,000 to 35,000 clones, with around 96% as singletons. The sequencing sample was made of blood. These receptors all stem from a girl aged 2-10 years with cystic fibrosis.

The chain joins TRBV9 to TRBJ2-1; D is perhaps TRBD2 (5 bases). The V gene lost 2 bases and the J gene lost 9 bases, with 9 bases spanning the gap. The CDR3 runs to 12 residues. Per the germline V gene, CDR1 is SGDLS and CDR2 is YYNGEE. In DNA, the CDR3 is TGTGCCAGCAGCGTGGAGGTTGGTGAGCAGTTCTTC. It translates to CASSVEVGEQFF.

The chain joins TRBV5-4 to TRBJ2-3; D unresolved. Germline loops: CDR1 SGHNT, CDR2 YYREEE (reference sequence). The V end was cut by 4 bases, the J end by 3 bases, with 18 bases between. The CDR3 is 16 residues long. In DNA, the CDR3 is TGTGCCAGCAGCCCCTCCGATGGGCCAAAGACAGATACGCAGTATTTT. This gives the protein CASSPSDGPKTDTQYF.

The chain couples TRBV5-6 to TRBJ2-7; D is undetermined. Germline-derived CDR1 and CDR2 are SGHDT and YYEEEE. There are 14 residues in the CDR3. Trimming took off 0 bases at V and 2 bases at J, with 9 bases between the two ends. The CDR3 DNA reads TGTGCCAGCAGCTTGGTTGCCGGGCCCTACGAGCAGTACTTC. Amino acid sequence: CASSLVAGPYEQYF.

The chain employs TRBV19 and TRBJ2-5, with D possibly TRBD2 on 6 matching bases. The V end was cut by 0 bases, the J end by 0 bases, with 11 bases between. This CDR3 has 16 amino acids. The germline V gene encodes CDR1 LNHDA and CDR2 SQIVND (reference sequence). The DNA for the CDR3 is TGTGCCAGTAGTATAGAATGGACTACCTACCAAGAGACCCAGTACTTC. Amino acids: CASSIEWTTYQETQYF.

The chain carries TRBV30 and TRBJ2-7, with TRBD1 matching 8 bases. V lost 2 bases, J lost 6 bases, and 9 bases stayed unmatched. CDR1 GTSNPN and CDR2 SVGIG come from the germline V gene (reference sequence). The CDR3 is 14 amino acids. The CDR3, as DNA: TGTGCCTGGAGTCCGGGACAGGCCCCCCTCGAGCAGTACTTC. It translates to CAWSPGQAPLEQYF.

The chain carries TRBV27 and TRBJ2-3, with D perhaps TRBD1 or TRBD2 (6 bases each). Trimming removed 5 bases from V and 2 bases from J, with 26 bases in between. Germline CDR1 MNHEY, CDR2 SMNVEV (reference sequence). The CDR3 loop spans 19 amino acids. CDR3 sequence: CASSLKGVWVSGDTDTQYF. Written as DNA, the CDR3 is TGTGCCAGCAGTCTGAAGGGGGTCTGGGTTAGCGGAGACACAGATACGCAGTATTTT.

V and J are TRBV25-1 and TRBJ2-6, with D perhaps given as TRBD1 or TRBD2 (7 bases each). V was pared by 4 bases and J by 0 bases, with 13 bases between. Germline V gene sequence: CDR1 MGHDK, CDR2 SYGVNS. This CDR3 is 17 amino acids long. The DNA of the CDR3 is TGTGCCAGCAGTGTCGCAGGGGGGGGCTCTGGGGCCAACGTCCTGACTTTC. Encoded protein: CASSVAGGGSGANVLTF.

The chain couples TRBV9 to TRBJ2-7; possible D gene TRBD2, 6 bases. The CDR3 is 15 amino acids. Germline V gives CDR1 SGDLS, CDR2 YYNGEE. Trimming left V 3 bases short and J 0 bases short, with 13 bases between. The CDR3: CASSGGVSSSYEQYF. The CDR3 nucleotides read TGTGCCAGCAGCGGCGGGGTTTCGAGCTCCTACGAGCAGTACTTC. Based on the CDR3 plus reference TRBV9 and TRBJ2-7, the full variable domain is DSGVTQTPKHLITATGQRVTLRCSPRSGDLSVYWYQQSLDQGLQFLIQYYNGEERAKGNILERFSAQQFPDLHSELNLSSLELGDSALYFCASSGGVSSSYEQYFGPGTRLTVT.

The V call is TRBV20-1, the J call TRBJ1-1, with D uncertain. This CDR3 contains 11 residues. Germline V gene sequence: CDR1 DFQATT, CDR2 SNEGSKA (reference sequence). Trimming removed 3 bases from V and 2 bases from J, with 4 bases in between. The CDR3 protein is CSASYNTEAFF. The CDR3 region has the DNA TGCAGTGCTAGTTATAACACTGAAGCTTTCTTT.

The J gene is TRBJ2-5, the V gene TRBV5-1, with a weak D call TRBD2 (5 bases). Trimming left V 0 bases short and J 1 base short, with 10 bases between. This CDR3 has 15 residues. Germline V CDR1 and CDR2: SGHRS, YFSETQ. The CDR3 sequence: CASSLAGLTQETQYF. The CDR3, as DNA: TGCGCCAGCAGCTTGGCCGGACTGACCCAAGAGACCCAGTACTTC.

This clone appeared a single time. The J gene is TRBJ2-7, the V gene TRBV6-1, with TRBD2 matching over 13 bases. This CDR3 spans 18 amino acids. The junction had 12 bases not matched to a gene; V was cut back by 3 bases and J by 4 bases. Germline CDR1 reads MNHNS; CDR2 reads SASEGT. The CDR3 bases are TGTGCCAGCAGTGACGCCGGACTAGCGGGAGCTGGGATTTACGAGCAGTACTTC. Protein sequence: CASSDAGLAGAGIYEQYF.

V and J are TRBV15 and TRBJ2-7; 10 bases align to TRBD1. The germline gives CDR1 LNHNV, CDR2 YYDKDF (reference sequence). The length of the CDR3 is 15 residues. V lost 3 bases to trimming and J lost 4 bases; unmatched junction nucleotides: 6. The CDR3 nucleotides are TGTGCCACCAGCAGGGGCGGGACAGGGGTATACGAGCAGTACTTC. Translating it yields CATSRGGTGVYEQYF. Variable domain in full (rest from reference TRBV15 and TRBJ2-7): DAMVIQNPRYQVTQFGKPVTLSCSQTLNHNVMYWYQQKSSQAPKLLFHYYDKDFNNEADTPDNFQSRRPNTSFCFLDIRSPGLGDTAMYLCATSRGGTGVYEQYFGPGTRLTVT.

The rearrangement joins TRBV28 to TRBJ1-2; D gene ambiguous. Germline CDR1 is MDHEN and CDR2 is SYDVKM. V was cut by 6 bases and J by 1 base, with 6 bases left in between. The CDR3 has 12 amino acids. The CDR3 DNA reads as TGTGCCAGCAGCTTACTTAACTATGGCTACACCTTC. It encodes CASSLLNYGYTF.

The chain joins TRBV18 to TRBJ2-2, with TRBD2 as a possible D gene (5 bases). Looked up from germline, CDR1 is KGHSH and CDR2 is LQKENI. The CDR3 contains 17 residues. The V end was cut by 2 bases, the J end by 2 bases, with 15 bases between. CDR3 in amino acids: CASSPELPSLNTGELFF. The CDR3 DNA reads TGTGCCAGCTCACCAGAACTTCCTAGCTTAAACACCGGGGAGCTGTTTTTT.

The V and J genes are TRBV7-2 and TRBJ1-3; D is uncertain. Trimming stripped 1 base from V and 4 bases from J, with 5 bases between. Germline V gene sequence: CDR1 SGHTA, CDR2 FQGNSA. The CDR3 is 13 amino acids. CDR3 DNA sequence: TGTGCCAGCAGCTTAGATCTGGGAAACACCATATATTTT. Translating gives CASSLDLGNTIYF.

The CDR3 reads CASSLARGAGNQPQHF. Written as DNA, the CDR3 is TGTGCCAGCAGCTTGGCCCGGGGCGCCGGCAATCAGCCCCAGCATTTT. This sequence joins TRBV5-6 and TRBJ1-5; the D gene is possibly TRBD1 (5 bases). The CDR3 runs to 16 residues. CDR1 is SGHDT and CDR2 is YYEEEE in the germline V gene. Trimming stripped 0 bases from V and 2 bases from J, with 12 bases between.

This clone has only a few counts. The gene calls are TRBV6-5 and TRBJ2-7, with 7 bases fitting TRBD2. Germline assignment: CDR1 MNHEY and CDR2 SVGAGI. There are 15 residues in the CDR3. The J segment lost 0 bases and the V segment lost 4 bases, leaving 6 bases of the junction unmatched. The CDR3, as DNA: TGTGCCAGCAGTTCAGGCGGGGGTGCCTCCTACGAGCAGTACTTC. This translates into CASSSGGGASYEQYF.

This sequence joins TRBV6-1 and TRBJ2-3; D is uncertain. This CDR3 has 14 residues. From germline, CDR1 is MNHNS and CDR2 SASEGT. V was trimmed by 6 bases and J by 3 bases, leaving 13 bases between them. CDR3 loop: CASRRGWRTDTQYF. The CDR3 bases are TGTGCCAGCAGGAGAGGATGGCGGACAGATACGCAGTATTTT.

This chain uses TRBV19 with TRBJ2-2, with TRBD1 as a possible D gene (6 bases). The CDR3 spans 18 residues. Germline CDR1 and CDR2: LNHDA and SQIVND (reference sequence). V was trimmed by 5 bases and J by 5 bases, leaving 24 bases between them. This CDR3 reads CASSWWQGTPRGTGELFF. The CDR3 DNA follows: TGTGCCAGTAGTTGGTGGCAGGGGACCCCGCGAGGGACCGGGGAGCTGTTTTTT.

The V and J genes are TRBV27 and TRBJ2-1; D is perhaps TRBD1 (6 bases). CDR1 MNHEY and CDR2 SMNVEV come from the germline V gene (reference sequence). The V and J ends lost 5 bases and 7 bases respectively, with 12 bases between them. The CDR3 has 13 residues. The CDR3 nucleotides read TGTGCCAGCAGTAGCTCAAGGGGGAATGAGCAGTTCTTC. This sequence encodes CASSSSRGNEQFF.

The chain carries TRBV10-1 and TRBJ1-4, with 7 positions matching TRBD1. Germline V gene lookup returns CDR1 WNHNN and CDR2 SYGVQD (reference sequence). The length of the CDR3 is 14 residues. V was clipped by 6 bases and J by 8 bases; unmatched bases: 9. The DNA for the CDR3 is TGCGCCAGCAGCGGAGGGGGCATCGGCGAAAAACTGTTTTTT. Protein product: CASSGGGIGEKLFF.

This clone was detected only once. The chain has TRBV4-1 and TRBJ2-1; 10 bases line up with TRBD2. Trimming took 3 bases from V and 8 from J; bases not matched to a gene: 16. The germline gives CDR1 MGHRA, CDR2 YSYEKL. The CDR3 has 18 residues. The CDR3: CASSHLPSVAGGGDEQFF. CDR3 DNA sequence: TGCGCCAGCAGCCACCTTCCGTCGGTAGCGGGAGGAGGGGATGAGCAGTTCTTC.

The table lists this clone with a count of one. J is TRBJ2-7 and V is TRBV5-4, with D possibly being TRBD1 (6 bases). Germline lookup yields CDR1 SGHNT and CDR2 YYREEE (reference sequence). The CDR3 runs to 15 residues. Trimming took 4 bases from V and 3 from J, leaving 17 bases between them. CDR3 DNA: TGTGCCAGCAGCGCCTCACAGGGAATTAACTACGAGCAGTACTTC. This codes for CASSASQGINYEQYF.

The V gene is TRBV7-9, the J gene TRBJ1-2, with 7 positions matching TRBD1. The V gene end was trimmed by 4 bases and the J gene end by 8 bases; junction bases not matched to a gene: 16. The length of the CDR3 is 16 residues. Germline assignment: CDR1 SEHNR and CDR2 FQNEAQ (reference sequence). The DNA of the CDR3 is TGTGCCAGCAGCTCAGCCCCCGGGACAGTTTTTCTAGGCTACACCTTC. This translates into CASSSAPGTVFLGYTF.

The V and J genes are TRBV29-1 and TRBJ2-3; the match to TRBD2 covers 9 bases. J gave up 6 bases and V 2 bases, and 15 bases lay outside the gene matches. CDR1 and CDR2 (germline): SQVTM, ANQGSEA. CDR3 length equals 17 residues. CDR3 DNA sequence: TGCAGCGTTGAACGCGATGGGCTAGCGGGGTTTACCGATACGCAGTATTTT. It encodes CSVERDGLAGFTDTQYF.

V usage is TRBV4-1 and J usage is TRBJ2-1, with a possible D match to TRBD1 (5 bases). CDR1 is MGHRA, CDR2 YSYEKL, per germline. V was cut by 0 bases and J by 4 bases, with 19 bases left in between. This CDR3 has 18 amino acids. CDR3 sequence: CASSQDPGGGARYNEQFF. DNA of the CDR3: TGCGCCAGCAGCCAAGATCCGGGTGGTGGGGCCCGATACAATGAGCAGTTCTTC.

This chain joins TRBV5-4 and TRBJ2-2, with 8 bases identical to TRBD2. The germline CDR1 and CDR2 sequences are SGHNT and YYREEE (reference sequence). The J segment lost 4 bases and the V segment lost 0 bases, leaving 2 bases of the junction unmatched. The length of the CDR3 is 15 residues. The chain's CDR3 is CASSLGTSRTGELFF. Written as DNA, the CDR3 is TGTGCCAGCAGCTTGGGGACTAGCCGCACCGGGGAGCTGTTTTTT.

The chain joins TRBV6-5 to TRBJ1-6; TRBD1 matches at 8 bases. The CDR3 sequence is 15 residues long. Germline loops: CDR1 MNHEY, CDR2 SVGAGI. With 3 bases clipped from V and 7 bases from J, the junction kept 5 bases outside the gene matches. This CDR3 is CASSYSGGPNSPLHF. DNA of the CDR3: TGTGCCAGCAGTTATTCAGGGGGCCCGAATTCACCCCTCCACTTT.

This chain connects TRBV7-2 to TRBJ2-7; 7 positions match TRBD1. CDR1 is SGHTA and CDR2 is FQGNSA in the germline V gene. Unmatched junction bases numbered 8, after V lost 5 bases and J lost 1 base. The CDR3 is made up of 15 amino acids. The CDR3 nucleotides read TGTGCCAGCAGCGTTACCGGGACAGAGTCCTACGAGCAGTACTTC. Translating gives CASSVTGTESYEQYF.